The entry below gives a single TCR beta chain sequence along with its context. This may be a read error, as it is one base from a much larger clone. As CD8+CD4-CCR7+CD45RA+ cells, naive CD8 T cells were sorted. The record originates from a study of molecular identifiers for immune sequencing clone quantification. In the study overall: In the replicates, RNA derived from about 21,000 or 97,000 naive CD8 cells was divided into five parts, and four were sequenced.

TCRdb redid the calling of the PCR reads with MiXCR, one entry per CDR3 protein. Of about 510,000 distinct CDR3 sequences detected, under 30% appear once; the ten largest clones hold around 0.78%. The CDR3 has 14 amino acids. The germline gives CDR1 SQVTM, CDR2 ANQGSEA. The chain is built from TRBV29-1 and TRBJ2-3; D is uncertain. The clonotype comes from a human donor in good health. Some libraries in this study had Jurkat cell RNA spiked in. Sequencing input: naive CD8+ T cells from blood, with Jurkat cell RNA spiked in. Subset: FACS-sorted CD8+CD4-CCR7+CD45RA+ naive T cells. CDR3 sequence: CSVEPTISTDAQYF. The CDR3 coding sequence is TGCAGCGTTGAACCGACGATTAGCACAGATGCGCAGTATTTT.